The clone carrying this T cell receptor beta chain was detected many times. The antigen is unknown. Between the trimmed V and J ends, which lost 5 bases and 6 bases, there was a span of 8 bases. Germline loops: CDR1 SGHAT, CDR2 FQNNGV. The CDR3 totals 11 residues. Amplified TCR beta CDR3 regions came from RNA transcripts. The study used the HTBI primer set for a first-round RT-PCR of the TCR CDR3. One entry per CDR3 protein results from TCRdb running MiXCR on the multiplex PCR reads. This repertoire shows under 400,000 distinct CDR3 sequences, roughly 15% found once; its top ten account for approximately 35%. The data stem from a study of T cells in Graves' hyperthyroidism and ophthalmopathy. Overall study findings and caveats: Progression to ophthalmopathy was predicted a median of about 6.6 months early. Blood also held most thyroid clonotypes expanded beyond 0.001. A model built on 13 V-J features separated ophthalmopathy from stable hyperthyroidism.

The TCR originated in a man younger than 40 with Graves' hyperthyroidism. This chain uses TRBV11-2 with TRBJ2-7, with D unresolved. The sequencing sample was made of blood. The chain's CDR3 is CASSRPGEQYF. The DNA for the CDR3 is TGTGCCAGCAGCCGTCCGGGCGAGCAGTACTTC.